This TCR beta chain was captured by sequencing in a study of tumor-infiltrating lymphocytes in oesophageal squamous cell carcinoma. MiXCR, applied by TCRdb to the PCR reads, yields one record per CDR3 protein. The sample lists approximately 13,000 distinct CDR3 sequences; around half were seen once. CDR3 size: 15 residues. CDR1 SGHRS and CDR2 YFSETQ come from the germline V gene. The genes are TRBV5-1 and TRBJ2-5; tentative D call: TRBD2 (6 bases). The end of the DNA is better explained by TRBJ2-1, so the J call may be wrong. The receptor comes from a female donor with esophageal squamous cell carcinoma. The specimen was esophageal tumor tissue. The CDR3 is CASSQGLTDYNEQFF. DNA of the CDR3: TGCGCCAGCAGCCAGGGACTTACAGACTACAATGAGCAGTTCTTC.